This T cell receptor beta chain was sequenced for a study of shared T cell receptors in the human thymus. Libraries were prepared by immunoSEQ multiplex PCR; TCRdb keeps only in-frame clonotypes and omits some of them. Seen here are about 660,000 clones, over 75% observed once, and the top ten hold approximately 0.011%. This same sample was also part of a study on human thymus T cells. That paper notes: Resections that were taken during corrective heart surgery supplied the thymus tissue.

The sample comprised thymocytes. This receptor was identified in a boy less than two years old with a congenital heart defect.

The CDR3 region has the DNA TGTGCCAGCAGCCGAGCCGGGACCTACGAGCAGTACTTC. This sequence encodes CASSRAGTYEQYF. The chain carries TRBV9 and TRBJ2-7, with TRBD2 as a possible D gene (5 bases). Germline V gene lookup returns CDR1 SGDLS and CDR2 YYNGEE. Trimming shortened V by 4 bases and J by 2 bases, and 10 bases separated the two germline ends. CDR3 length: 13 residues.